This TCR beta chain appears in the sequencing data of a study of graft-versus-host responses after intestinal transplantation. There are 13 residues in the CDR3. Trimming removed 5 bases from V and 7 bases from J, with 14 bases in between. Looked up from germline, CDR1 is PRHDT and CDR2 is FYEKMQ (reference sequence). As to this clone: Its matching antigen is unknown.

The repertoire was sequenced with immunoSEQ multiplex PCR; TCRdb's copy has only in-frame clones and lacks some. The repertoire consists of some 79,000 clones, with 70% to 90% occurring once and the leading ten covering roughly 0.32%. The source is a human donor who received an intestinal transplant. Here the sequenced sample was unstimulated CD4+ T cells sorted from spleen or lymph node cells, taken before intestinal transplant. The gene calls are TRBV13 and TRBJ1-2; TRBD1 is a possible D gene (5 bases). CDR3 nucleotide sequence: TGTGCCAGCAGCGCCGGGGGAATCGGTGGCTACACCTTC. This codes for CASSAGGIGGYTF.